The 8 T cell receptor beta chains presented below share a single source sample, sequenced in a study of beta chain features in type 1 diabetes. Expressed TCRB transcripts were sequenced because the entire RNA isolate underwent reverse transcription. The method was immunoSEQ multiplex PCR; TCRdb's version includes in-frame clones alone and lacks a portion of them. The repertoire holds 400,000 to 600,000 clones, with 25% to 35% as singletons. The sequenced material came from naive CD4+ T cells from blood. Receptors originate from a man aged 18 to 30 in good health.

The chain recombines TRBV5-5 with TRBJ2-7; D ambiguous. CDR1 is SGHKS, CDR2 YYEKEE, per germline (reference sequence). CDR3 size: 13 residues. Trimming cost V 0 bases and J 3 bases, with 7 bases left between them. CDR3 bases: TGTGCCAGCAGCTTGGTGCTAATCTACGAGCAGTACTTC. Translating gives CASSLVLIYEQYF. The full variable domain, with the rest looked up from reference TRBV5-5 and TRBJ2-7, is DAGVTQSPTHLIKTRGQQVTLRCSPISGHKSVSWYQQVLGQGPQFIFQYYEKEERGRGNFPDRFSARQFPNYSSELNVNALLLGDSALYLCASSLVLIYEQYFGPGTRLTVT.

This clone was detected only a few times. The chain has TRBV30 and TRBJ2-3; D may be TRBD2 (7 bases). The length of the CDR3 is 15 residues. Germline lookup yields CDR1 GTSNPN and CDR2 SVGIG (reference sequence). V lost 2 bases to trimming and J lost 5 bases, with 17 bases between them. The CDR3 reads CAWSKGGGPGDTQYF. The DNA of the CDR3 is TGTGCCTGGAGTAAGGGGGGAGGGCCAGGAGATACGCAGTATTTT.

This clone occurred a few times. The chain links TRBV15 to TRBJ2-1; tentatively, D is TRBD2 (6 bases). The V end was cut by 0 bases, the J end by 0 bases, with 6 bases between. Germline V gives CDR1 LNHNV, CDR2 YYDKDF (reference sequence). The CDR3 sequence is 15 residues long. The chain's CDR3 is CATSREGGSYNEQFF. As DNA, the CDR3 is TGTGCCACCAGCAGAGAGGGGGGCTCCTACAATGAGCAGTTCTTC.

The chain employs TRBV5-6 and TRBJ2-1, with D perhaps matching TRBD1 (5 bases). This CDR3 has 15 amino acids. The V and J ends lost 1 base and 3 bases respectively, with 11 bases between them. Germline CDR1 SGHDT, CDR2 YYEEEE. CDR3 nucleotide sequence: TGTGCCAGCAGCTTGAACCCAGGGCTCTACAATGAGCAGTTCTTC. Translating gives CASSLNPGLYNEQFF.

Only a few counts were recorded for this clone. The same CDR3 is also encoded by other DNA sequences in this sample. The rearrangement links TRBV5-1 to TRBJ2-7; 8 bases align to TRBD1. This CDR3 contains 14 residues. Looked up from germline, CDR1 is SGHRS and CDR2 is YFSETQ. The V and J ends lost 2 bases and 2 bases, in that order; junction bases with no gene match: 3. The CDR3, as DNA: TGCGCCAGCAGCTTAGGGACAGGTACCTACGAGCAGTACTTC. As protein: CASSLGTGTYEQYF. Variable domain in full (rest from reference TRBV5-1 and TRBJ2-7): KAGVTQTPRYLIKTRGQQVTLSCSPISGHRSVSWYQQTPGQGLQFLFEYFSETQRNKGNFPGRFSGRQFSNSRSEMNVSTLELGDSALYLCASSLGTGTYEQYFGPGTRLTVT.

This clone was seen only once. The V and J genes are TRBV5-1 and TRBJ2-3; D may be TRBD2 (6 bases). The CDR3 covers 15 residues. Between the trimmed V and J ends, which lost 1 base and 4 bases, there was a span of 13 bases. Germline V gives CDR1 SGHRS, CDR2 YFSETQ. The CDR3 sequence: CASSLPGSGPDTQYF. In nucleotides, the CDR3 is TGCGCCAGCAGCTTGCCCGGGAGCGGGCCAGATACGCAGTATTTT.

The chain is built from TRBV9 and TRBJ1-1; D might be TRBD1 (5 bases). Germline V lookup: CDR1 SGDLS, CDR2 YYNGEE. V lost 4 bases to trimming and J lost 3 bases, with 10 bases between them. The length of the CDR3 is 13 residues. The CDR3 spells CASSTLGDTEAFF. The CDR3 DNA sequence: TGTGCCAGCAGCACACTAGGGGACACTGAAGCTTTCTTT.

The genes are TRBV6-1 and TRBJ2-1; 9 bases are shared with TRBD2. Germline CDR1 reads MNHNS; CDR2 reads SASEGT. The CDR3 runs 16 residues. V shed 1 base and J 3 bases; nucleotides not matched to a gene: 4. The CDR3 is CASSEVSGRFYNEQFF. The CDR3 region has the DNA TGTGCCAGCAGTGAAGTGAGCGGGAGGTTCTACAATGAGCAGTTCTTC.